This entry concerns a single T cell receptor (beta chain). Source study methods: Amplification with reference gene primers provided the estimates of nucleated cell counts. Sequencing was performed with immunoSEQ multiplex PCR; in TCRdb, only in-frame clones are kept and a portion is missing. V, J and clone size are taken as reported in that table, and D and trimming were inferred from the DNA itself. The data show about 90,000 clones, about 80% seen once. The data were taken from a study of blood T cell repertoires in COVID-19. About the study: Samples of COVID-19 (acute and convalescent) were obtained from the United States, Italy and Spain. T cells, B-cell-depleted T cells, or PBMCs provided the cDNA or gDNA that served as material.

V lost 5 bases, J lost 3 bases, and 11 bases lay in between. The CDR3 has 12 residues. Germline lookup yields CDR1 SQVTM and CDR2 ANQGSEA. This TCR was recovered from a woman between 65 and 79 years old with acute or convalescent COVID-19. The sequenced sample consisted of peripheral blood. This rearrangement joins TRBV29-1 to TRBJ2-7, with D possibly TRBD1 on 5 matching bases. As DNA, the CDR3 is TGCAGCGTTACAGGCGATCTCTACGAGCAGTACTTC. This gives the protein CSVTGDLYEQYF.